This T cell receptor beta chain was identified during a study of cytomegalovirus exposure and HLA in healthy donors. With 60 Vbeta and 13 Jbeta primers, the PCR was carried out. The protocol was immunoSEQ multiplex PCR, while the TCRdb copy is restricted to in-frame clones and leaves out a portion. Found here are approximately 80,000 clones; the top ten clones hold about 1%. V lost 0 bases to trimming and J lost 2 bases, with 13 bases between them. The CDR3 length is 15 residues. In germline, CDR1 is GTSNPN, CDR2 SVGIG (reference sequence). Overall study results and limits: In a later analysis, a missense DCLRE1C variant was linked to TCR beta V- and J-gene trimming.

Points on this clone: Its specificity is not known.

The genes are TRBV30 and TRBJ1-1; the D gene is possibly TRBD1 (6 bases). The sample was PBMCs. The source is a woman in her thirties in good health and CMV-seronegative. CDR3 amino acids: CAWSVSLRGNTEAFF. The CDR3 region has the DNA TGTGCCTGGAGTGTATCCCTCAGGGGAAACACTGAAGCTTTCTTT.